These T cell receptor beta chains were read from a single sample in a study of T cells in Graves' hyperthyroidism and ophthalmopathy. TCRdb processed the multiplex PCR reads anew with MiXCR; each CDR3 protein has one entry. The sample lists approximately 400,000 distinct CDR3 sequences; about a fifth were seen once. Sequenced material: blood. Receptors originate from a woman between 18 and 29 years old with Graves' hyperthyroidism. Each CDR3 is given with its conserved first and last residue. A D gene is named only where the DNA matches it firmly. Only some rows state a clone size, as once, few, many or a class for expanded clones.

>.|TRBV30|TRBJ2-7|many|14
TGTGCCTGGAGTGAAGACAGGTTAACTTACGAGCAGTACTTC
CAWSEDRLTYEQYF
>TRBD2|TRBV13|TRBJ2-4|many|16
TGTGCCAGCAGCTTAGTTTTGGGCGGGGGCAAAAACATTCAGTACTTC
CASSLVLGGGKNIQYF
>.|TRBV3-1|TRBJ1-1|.|16
TGTGCCAGCAGCTTGGGACAACCATTACCTTACACTGAAGCTTTCTTT
CASSLGQPLPYTEAFF
>TRBD1|TRBV6-1|TRBJ1-1|.|14
TGTGCCAGCAGCATGACAGGGGACGCCACTGAAGCTTTCTTT
CASSMTGDATEAFF
>TRBD1|TRBV6-1|TRBJ1-1|many|15
TGTGCCAGCAGTGCATCGGGACAGGGAAGAACTGAAGCTTTCTTT
CASSASGQGRTEAFF
>.|TRBV2|TRBJ2-2|many|15
TGTGCCAGCAGTCCGAGGACAAAGAACACCGGGGAGCTGTTTTTT
CASSPRTKNTGELFF
>.|TRBV6-1|TRBJ1-2|once|17
TGTGCCAGCAGAGGTTACTCAGGACAGCGAGATAACTATGGCTACACCTTC
CASRGYSGQRDNYGYTF
>.|TRBV6-1|TRBJ1-2|.|13
TGTGCCAGCAGTGTGACACAGTCCTATGGCTACACCTTC
CASSVTQSYGYTF
>.|TRBV10-3|TRBJ1-3|many|14
TGTGCCATCAGTGAGTTGACGGCTGGAAACACCATATATTTT
CAISELTAGNTIYF
>TRBD1|TRBV18|TRBJ2-3|few|15
TGTGCCAGCTCACCACCGGCAGGGGGCGGTGATACGCAGTATTTT
CASSPPAGGGDTQYF
>.|TRBV30|TRBJ1-3|many|14
TGTGCCTGGAGCGTTTGGAGCTCTGGAAACACCATATATTTT
CAWSVWSSGNTIYF
>.|TRBV20-1|TRBJ2-4|many|11
TGCAGTGCTAGGTCAAATAACATTCAGTACTTC
CSARSNNIQYF
>.|TRBV12-3/TRBV12-4|TRBJ1-2|many|12
TGTGCCAGCAGTGATCAGGGATATGGCTACACCTTC
CASSDQGYGYTF
>TRBD2|TRBV11-3|TRBJ2-1|.|15
TGTGCCAGCAGCCTTAGCGGGGGGGCGAGGAGTGAGCAGTTCTTC
CASSLSGGARSEQFF
>.|TRBV4-1|TRBJ2-7|many|15
TGCGCCAGCAGCCAAGATTGGGCAACCGCCTACGAGCAGTACTTC
CASSQDWATAYEQYF
>.|TRBV18|TRBJ1-1|.|14
TGTGCCAGCTCACCGCCGTGGCGGAACACTGAAGCTTTCTTT
CASSPPWRNTEAFF
>.|TRBV2|TRBJ2-2|many|15
TGTGCCTATAGCCGGCGGGCGCAGAACACCGGGGAGCTGTTTTTT
CAYSRRAQNTGELFF
>TRBD1|TRBV20-1|TRBJ1-1|many|13
TGCAGTACCTCACAGGGGGACTCTGCTGAAGCTTTCTTT
CSTSQGDSAEAFF
>.|TRBV6-1|TRBJ1-2|many|16
TGTGCCAGCAGTGACCCCGGAGACTCTCCCTTAGGTGGCTACACCTTC
CASSDPGDSPLGGYTF
>TRBD1|TRBV20-1|TRBJ1-1|many|15
TGCAGTGCCCCTGACCGGGGACAGATGAACACTGAAGCTTTCTTT
CSAPDRGQMNTEAFF
>.|TRBV12-3/TRBV12-4|TRBJ2-5|.|16
TGTGCCAGCAGTTTGGGAGTAGGGGGGCACCAAGAGACCCAGTACTTC
CASSLGVGGHQETQYF
>TRBD1|TRBV3-1|TRBJ1-2|many|13
TGTGCCAGCAGCCACCGACAGGGAAGGGGCTACACCTTC
CASSHRQGRGYTF
>.|TRBV20-1|TRBJ2-5|many|15
TGCAGTGCTAGTTTACCCCTGGCTAGACAAGAGACCCAGTACTTC
CSASLPLARQETQYF
>.|TRBV12-3/TRBV12-4|TRBJ2-5|many|15
TGTGCCAGCAGTTTGGTGTCTGCGTGGCAAGAGACCCAGTACTTC
CASSLVSAWQETQYF
>TRBD2|TRBV15|TRBJ2-2|many|19
TGTGCCACCAGCAGAGATCGGGGGACTAGCGGGCCGAACACCGGGGAGCTGTTTTTT
CATSRDRGTSGPNTGELFF
>.|TRBV11-1|TRBJ1-1|.|16
TGTGCCAGCAGCTTAAGAATTGGGGGGAGCGGAACTGAAGCTTTCTTT
CASSLRIGGSGTEAFF
>.|TRBV20-1|TRBJ1-2|many|16
TGCAGTGCTAGAGGTCTTGGGGTCGGGCAGTCCTATGGCTACACCTTC
CSARGLGVGQSYGYTF
>TRBD1|TRBV28|TRBJ2-7|many|16
TGTGCCAGCAGTTCGCCAGGGACAGAGAGCTCCTACGAGCAGTACTTC
CASSSPGTESSYEQYF
>.|TRBV20-1|TRBJ1-1|many|11
TGCAGTGCTAGAATTCGTGAGGAAGCTTTCTTT
CSARIREEAFF
>.|TRBV27|TRBJ1-1|many|14
TGTGCCAGCAGTAGGGAATACCTGAACACTGAAGCTTTCTTT
CASSREYLNTEAFF
>.|TRBV5-1|TRBJ1-1|many|12
TGCGCCAGCAGCCAACGACGGAACCAAGCTTTCTTT
CASSQRRNQAFF
>.|TRBV6-1|TRBJ1-5|many|16
TGTGCCAGCGTGCCCAATCTCGGGGGGAGCAATCAGCCCCAGCATTTT
CASVPNLGGSNQPQHF
>TRBD2|TRBV7-3|TRBJ2-5|many|14
TGTGCCAGCAGCTTGGCGGGGGGCGGGGAGACCCAGTACTTC
CASSLAGGGETQYF
>TRBD1|TRBV28|TRBJ1-2|.|15
TGTGCCAGCAGCACACAGGGGGCGCGGGACTATGGCTACACCTTC
CASSTQGARDYGYTF
>TRBD1|TRBV6-1|TRBJ1-1|few|14
TGTGCCAGCAGAAATACAGGGGCCTCTTTTCGAGCTTTCTTT
CASRNTGASFRAFF
>.|TRBV12-3/TRBV12-4|TRBJ2-6|many|15
TGTGCCAGCAGTTTGGGGGCCGGCGCGGCCAACGTCCTGACTTTC
CASSLGAGAANVLTF
>.|TRBV24-1|TRBJ1-2|many|15
TGTGCCACCAGTGATTTCGACGGAGCTAACTATGGCTACACCTTC
CATSDFDGANYGYTF
>TRBD2|TRBV20-1|TRBJ2-5|many|14
TGCAGTGCTAGTCTAGCGGGGGGACGACGGCCCCAGTACTTC
CSASLAGGRRPQYF
>TRBD2|TRBV7-3|TRBJ2-5|many|17
TGTGCCAGCAGCTTATATCCTAGCGGGGGCCTGGGAGAGACCCAGTACTTC
CASSLYPSGGLGETQYF
>TRBD1|TRBV6-2/TRBV6-3|TRBJ1-5|.|16
TGTGCCAGCACCTTTGTGGGCAGGGGGCCAGGGCAGCCCCAGCATTTT
CASTFVGRGPGQPQHF
>TRBD2|TRBV11-1|TRBJ2-7|.|17
TGTGCCAGCAGCCAGTCTAGCGGGGACAGCCGAACCTACGAGCAGTACTTC
CASSQSSGDSRTYEQYF
>TRBD1|TRBV6-5|TRBJ1-1|.|14
TGTGCCAGCAGTTACACCACAGGGGTGGTCCGGGCTTTCTTT
CASSYTTGVVRAFF
>.|TRBV4-1|TRBJ2-7|.|13
TGCGCCAGCAGCCAACAGGGCGGCTACGAGCAGTACTTC
CASSQQGGYEQYF
>.|TRBV30|TRBJ1-1|.|15
TGTGCCTGGAGAGGCTCCCAGGGGTTGAACACTGAAGCTTTCTTT
CAWRGSQGLNTEAFF
>.|TRBV15|TRBJ2-2|many|15
TGTGCCACCAGCAGGACCCTCGGAGTCACCGGGGAGCTGTTTTTT
CATSRTLGVTGELFF
>.|TRBV11-3|TRBJ2-4|many|17
TGTGCCAGCATCCAACAACCCGGGGGCCCAGCCAAAAACATTCAGTACTTC
CASIQQPGGPAKNIQYF
>.|TRBV5-1|TRBJ2-7|many|16
TGCGCCAGCAGCCTGCAACCGGGACGGAGCTCCTACGAGCAGTACTTC
CASSLQPGRSSYEQYF
>.|TRBV30|TRBJ1-1|many|13
TGTGCCTGGATGGTGGGATTTGACACTGAAGCTTTCTTT
CAWMVGFDTEAFF
>TRBD1|TRBV29-1|TRBJ1-2|many|15
TGCAGCGTTGAAGGGGGGCAGGGGGCTCACTATGGCTACACCTTC
CSVEGGQGAHYGYTF
>.|TRBV9|TRBJ1-1|many|15
TGTGCCAGCAGCGTATTAGGGGGGCTCGGCGCTGAAGCTTTCTTT
CASSVLGGLGAEAFF
>TRBD1|TRBV7-9|TRBJ2-5|many|13
TGTGCCAGCAGCAGACAGGGGGAAGAGACCCAGTACTTC
CASSRQGEETQYF